The next 18 T cell receptor beta chains were all read from a single sample in a study of glioma-infiltrating T cells. Amplification of TCR alpha and beta CDR3 regions from RNA used iRepertoire nested multiplex PCR. One entry per CDR3 protein, called by TCRdb with MiXCR from the multiplex PCR reads. The table has a few hundred thousand distinct CDR3 sequences, about two fifths seen once. Sequenced material: glioma tissue, nonneoplastic brain tissue, or PBMCs (not recorded which). These receptors were obtained from a human donor with low-grade glioma or glioblastoma, undergoing nonglioma brain surgery, or in good health (not recorded which).

V usage is TRBV24-1 and J usage is TRBJ1-1, with D hard to call. There are 13 residues in the CDR3. Per germline, CDR1 KGHDR and CDR2 SFDVKD. V lost 3 bases and J lost 0, with 4 bases in between. CDR3 region: CATSDHLNTEAFF. The CDR3 DNA follows: TGTGCCACCAGTGATCATCTGAACACTGAAGCTTTCTTT.

This clonotype appeared a few times. This chain connects TRBV28 to TRBJ1-5; D perhaps matches TRBD1 (5 bases). The CDR3 is 15 amino acids. V was cut by 6 bases and J by 3 bases, with 15 bases left in between. Germline V gene data show CDR1 as MDHEN and CDR2 as SYDVKM. CDR3 sequence: CASSSGGEHNQPQHF. As DNA, the CDR3 is TGTGCCAGCAGCTCGGGGGGGGAACACAATCAGCCCCAGCATTTT.

Regarding this clonotype: A much larger clone lies one base from this, so it may be a read error. The chain employs TRBV25-1 and TRBJ2-3; D is undetermined. This CDR3 has 14 residues. Germline CDR1 is MGHDK and CDR2 is SYGVNS. CDR3 in amino acids: CASTPSQTTDKQYF. CDR3 coding DNA: TGTGCCAGCACCCCATCTCAGACCACAGATAAGCAGTATTTT.

The V and J genes are TRBV14 and TRBJ2-7; the D gene is possibly TRBD1 (5 bases). V gave up 3 bases and J gave up 0 bases, with 15 bases separating them. Germline V CDR1 and CDR2: SGHDN, FVKESK. CDR3 length equals 16 residues. Here the CDR3 DNA reads TGTGCCAGCAGCCACTTCCCGACAGTAAGCTCCTACGAGCAGTACTTC. Residues: CASSHFPTVSSYEQYF.

In its sample, this clonotype was seen a few times. The chain recombines TRBV20-1 with TRBJ2-7, with 8 nucleotides matching TRBD1. There are 18 residues in the CDR3. The V gene end was trimmed by 1 base and the J gene end by 0 bases; junction bases not matched to a gene: 14. The germline CDR1 and CDR2 sequences are DFQATT and SNEGSKA (reference sequence). CDR3 coding DNA: TGCAGTGCTAGAGGAAGGGACAGGCCTACAATCAGCTCCTACGAGCAGTACTTC. It encodes CSARGRDRPTISSYEQYF.

Only one count was recorded for this clonotype. One base away lies a much larger clone, so this may be a sequencing read error. This rearrangement joins TRBV27 to TRBJ2-1; 12 nucleotides line up with TRBD2. This CDR3 comprises 17 residues. V trimming: 4 bases; J trimming: 8 bases; junction bases outside the gene matches: 12. Germline values: CDR1 MNHEY, CDR2 SMNVEV (reference sequence). The CDR3 nucleotides are TGTGCCAGCAGTTCAACGGGGACTAGCGGGTGGATCGATGAGCAGTTCTTC. This encodes CASSSTGTSGWIDEQFF.

The chain carries TRBV19 and TRBJ2-5; D gene ambiguous. V was pared by 4 bases and J by 1 base, with 10 bases between. The germline V gene has CDR1 LNHDA and CDR2 SQIVND (reference sequence). CDR3 length: 14 amino acids. Here the CDR3 reads CASSTCRFQETQYF. Here the CDR3 DNA reads TGTGCCAGTAGTACTTGCAGGTTCCAAGAGACCCAGTACTTC.

This clonotype appeared a single time. Since a much larger clone is just one base distant, this may be a read error. The chain joins TRBV15 to TRBJ2-3; D assignment may be TRBD1 or TRBD2 (5 bases each). This CDR3 is 14 amino acids long. Looked up from germline, CDR1 is LNHNV and CDR2 is YYDKDF (reference sequence). DNA of the CDR3: TGTGCCACCAGACCCTTGGGAGTAACAGGTACGCAGTATTTT. Amino acids: CATRPLGVTGTQYF.

J is TRBJ2-1 and V is TRBV15, with TRBD2 identical over 13 bases. The CDR3 loop spans 17 amino acids. Germline values: CDR1 LNHNV, CDR2 YYDKDF (reference sequence). Trimming at V came to 4 bases and at J to 1 base, leaving 4 bases not matched to a gene. In DNA form, the CDR3 reads TGTGCCACCAGCACGGGACTAGCGGGAAGGTCCTACAATGAGCAGTTCTTC. Its protein product is CATSTGLAGRSYNEQFF.

In its sample, this clonotype was seen a few times. The gene calls are TRBV6-1 and TRBJ2-5; D is ambiguous. The germline gives CDR1 MNHNS, CDR2 SASEGT. CDR3 length equals 11 residues. V was shortened by 5 bases and J by 11 bases, with 12 bases between the two germline ends. The CDR3, as DNA: TGTGCCAGCAGTCCTCAGGCGTATCAGTACTTC. Amino acid sequence: CASSPQAYQYF.

The gene calls are TRBV7-8 and TRBJ2-3; 14 positions agree with TRBD2. This CDR3 region has 18 residues. The J segment lost 4 bases and the V segment lost 5 bases, leaving 11 bases of the junction unmatched. Germline-derived CDR1 and CDR2 are SGHVS and FQNEAQ. Here the CDR3 reads CASSEGLAGEAGADTQYF. The CDR3 nucleotides are TGTGCCAGCAGCGAGGGACTAGCGGGAGAGGCCGGCGCAGATACGCAGTATTTT.

A word on this clonotype: Since no conserved phenylalanine or tryptophan closes the CDR3, a read error is the likely cause. The chain has TRBV20-1 and TRBJ1-1; the D is unclear. The germline V gene has CDR1 DFQATT and CDR2 SNEGSKA (reference sequence). V was shortened by 1 base and J by 11 bases, with 8 bases between the two germline ends. This CDR3 spans 10 amino acids. DNA for the CDR3: TGCAGTGCTAGAGGGGCCCGGGCTTTCCTT. Encoded protein: CSARGARAFL.

V and J are TRBV7-9 and TRBJ1-3; D is possibly TRBD1 (5 bases). Germline V gene sequence: CDR1 SEHNR, CDR2 FQNEAQ (reference sequence). V lost 8 bases, J lost 7 bases, and 12 bases lay in between. CDR3 length equals 12 residues. The CDR3 reads CASEGLSNTIYF. The CDR3, as DNA: TGTGCCAGCGAGGGACTCAGTAACACCATATATTTT.

As to this clonotype: It may be a read error: a sequence one base away is much more abundant. The V call is TRBV4-1, the J call TRBJ1-2, with TRBD1 as a possible D gene (5 bases). The CDR3 spans 16 residues. The germline V gene encodes CDR1 MGHRA and CDR2 YSYEKL. The V and J ends lost 1 base and 6 bases respectively, with 18 bases between them. The CDR3 loop reads CASSQGPETGHHGYTF. The DNA of the CDR3 is TGCGCCAGCAGCCAAGGGCCCGAAACAGGACACCATGGCTACACCTTC.

A remark on this clonotype: Just one base apart from a much larger clone, this may be a read error. The chain employs TRBV20-1 and TRBJ1-5; D not resolved. This CDR3 is 15 amino acids long. The V gene's germline CDR1 is DFQATT and CDR2 SNEGSKA (reference sequence). CDR3 nucleotide sequence: TGCAGTGCTAGAGAGCCACGGGGAGGCAATCAGCCCCACCATTTT. This translates into CSAREPRGGNQPHHF.

The chain joins TRBV20-1 to TRBJ2-7; 9 bases agree with TRBD2. The CDR3 runs 12 residues. V shed 6 bases and J 4 bases; nucleotides not matched to a gene: 4. The germline V gene has CDR1 DFQATT and CDR2 SNEGSKA (reference sequence). CDR3 sequence reads: CSAHSGSYEQYF. CDR3 DNA: TGCAGTGCCCATAGCGGGAGTTACGAGCAGTACTTC.

This clonotype was counted a few times. J is TRBJ2-2 and V is TRBV7-2; perhaps TRBD1 as D (5 bases). This CDR3 has 14 amino acids. Between the trimmed V and J ends, which lost 5 bases and 6 bases, there was a span of 13 bases. CDR1 and CDR2 (germline): SGHTA, FQGNSA. The CDR3 DNA reads TGTGCCAGCAGCCCTGCAGGGTGGGCCGGGGAGCTGTTTTTT. This gives the protein CASSPAGWAGELFF.

This clonotype was seen a few times. The junction differs from germline at one of its ends, possibly a read error. The rearrangement joins TRBV20-1 to TRBJ2-1; 7 bases match TRBD2. This CDR3 spans 14 amino acids. From germline, CDR1 is DFQATT and CDR2 SNEGSKA (reference sequence). This chain's CDR3 is CSARDERDYNGQFF. The DNA for the CDR3 is TGCAGTGCTAGAGATGAGCGGGACTACAATGGGCAGTTCTTC.